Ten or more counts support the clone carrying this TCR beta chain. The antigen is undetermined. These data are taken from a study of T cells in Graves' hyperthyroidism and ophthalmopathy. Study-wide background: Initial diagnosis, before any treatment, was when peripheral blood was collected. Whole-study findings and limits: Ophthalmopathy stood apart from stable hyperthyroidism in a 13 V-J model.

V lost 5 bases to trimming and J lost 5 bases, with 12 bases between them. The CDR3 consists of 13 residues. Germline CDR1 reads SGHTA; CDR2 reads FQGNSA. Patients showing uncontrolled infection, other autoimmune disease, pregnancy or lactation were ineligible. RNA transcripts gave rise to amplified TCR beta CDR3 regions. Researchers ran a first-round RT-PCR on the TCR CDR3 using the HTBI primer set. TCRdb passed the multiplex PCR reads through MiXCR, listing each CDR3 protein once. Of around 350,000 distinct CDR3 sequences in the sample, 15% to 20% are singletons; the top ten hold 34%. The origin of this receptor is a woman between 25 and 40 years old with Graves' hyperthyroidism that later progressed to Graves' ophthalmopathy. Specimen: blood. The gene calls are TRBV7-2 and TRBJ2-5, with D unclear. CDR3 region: CASSLSVGETQYF. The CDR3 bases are TGTGCCAGCAGCCTATCCGTAGGCGAGACCCAGTACTTC. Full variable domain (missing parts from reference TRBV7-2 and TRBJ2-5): GAGVSQSPSNKVTEKGKDVELRCDPISGHTALYWYRQSLGQGLEFLIYFQGNSAPDKSGLPSDRFSAERTGGSVSTLTIQRTQQEDSAVYLCASSLSVGETQYFGPGTRLLVL.